This T cell receptor beta chain was sequenced in a study of shared clonotypes between healthy human individuals (dated by TCRdb to 2018 to 2021). Study-level background: A few men and two women, aged 18 to 49 years, made up the cohort. To estimate repertoire size and how much clonotype sharing occurs between individuals, the study deeply sequenced the blood TCR repertoires of 5 or 6 healthy adults. Libraries were prepared and TCR repertoires were sequenced by different laboratories using diverse techniques, in order to increase sequencing depth and limit assay-specific biases. Per donor, leukapheresis produced somewhere between about 0.94 and 9 billion PBMCs. For each donor, CD4 naive and CD4 memory were each run on three plates, CD8 naive on two plates, and CD8 memory on one plate. Overall study outcomes, separate from this receptor: Pairwise subsampling led to the expectation that sequencing depth would affect the degree of clonotype sharing among donors. Approximately 4.8% of naive CD4, around 4% of naive CD8, 2.3% of memory CD4, and about 0.4% of memory CD8 clonotypes were shared across several donors. Because the study included only a small number of donors, the genetic and exposure-history diversity represented was limited. Incomplete sequencing was indicated by rarefaction of sorted-subset datasets, despite the large sequencing depth. Sampling was restricted to blood, and TCR repertoires in tissue are likely to differ from TCR repertoires in blood. Estimated clonotype richness was generally larger for naive than for memory subsets. Higher generation probabilities were observed for clonotypes shared by all four sorted-subset donors than for non-shared clonotypes.

TCR CDR3 regions were amplified from genomic DNA by multiplex PCR using the deep immunoSEQ assay. Extracted genomic DNA from each cell subset was distributed evenly across all wells of several immunoSEQ 96-well plates, and each plate was treated as a replicate. For sorted subsets, each replicate PCR was loaded with about 0.2 ug genomic DNA, equivalent to 25,000 to 35,000 T cell genomes. Purified libraries were measured with a Qubit 3.0 fluorometer, size-checked on a Bioanalyzer 2100, and measured again with the KAPA Library Quantification kit. Every immunoSEQ 96-well plate was sequenced on a separate single-read 150-cycle Illumina NextSeq 550 flow cell. For the original study's pipeline: Because the immunoSEQ output held only junctional sequences and lacked quality scores, the filtering could not match the filtering applied to full-length reads. Sequences were annotated with PyIR, a Python wrapper for IgBLAST v1.9, using IMGT germline references to assign V/J genes and CDR3. Reads with weak V/J assignments (E-value above 1e-6), missing CDR3, stop codons, out-of-frame junctions, or ambiguous translated residues were removed. V3J clonotypes were defined as sequences sharing the same inferred V gene, J gene, and CDR3 amino acid sequence. Percentage overlap between repertoires was calculated by dividing the number of shared unique clonotypes by the size of the smaller repertoire. Three approaches were used to assess repertoire richness: RTK rarefaction, the Chao1 estimator, and Recon v2.1 estimates of unobserved clonotypes. For all TCRbeta clonotypes obtained by the gDNA method from several donors, generation probabilities were computed with OLGA. The immuneACCESS repertoire file appears here via TCRdb, limited to in-frame rearrangements. These files lack a portion of the clones; in checked studies, under half of the deficit traces to unresolved V genes, and the cause of the others is not known. Clonal size and the V and J genes are those of that table, whereas D and trimming came from the DNA. In this sample the table shows fewer than 850,000 clones, roughly 78% of which occur a single time. The ten largest clones take up about 1.8% of the sample.

Trimming takes 5 bases off V and 3 bases off J; junction bases not matched to a gene: 7. The germline V gene encodes CDR1 MDHEN and CDR2 SYDVKM. Its CDR3 holds 16 amino acids, cysteine through phenylalanine. The sequence is cut down to CDR3 DNA, 48 bases in frame from base 1. This clone occurred a few times. The antigen it binds to is not known. No much larger clone exists at a distance of one base, and base qualities are not known. The donors were healthy, HIV-negative adults with no recently reported acute infections or vaccinations. Every donor was a Caucasian adult living in Nashville, Tennessee, USA. CD4+ T cells were enriched by magnetic negative selection; naive cells were then positively selected on CD45RA, and the negative fraction formed the memory subset. After blood collection by leukapheresis, PBMCs were isolated using Ficoll-Histopaque density gradient centrifugation and then cryopreserved in the vapor phase of liquid nitrogen. Analytical flow cytometry was used to check the purity and quantity of every magnetically sorted T cell population. From each sorted fraction, genomic DNA was isolated and quantified by UV absorbance on a Nanodrop 2000c.

The TCR comes from a woman younger than 45 in good health. Specimen: memory CD4+ T cells sorted from blood. The cell subset or site label of this sample denotes: CD45RA-negative fraction. The chain is assembled from TRBV28 and TRBJ2-4; 10 middle bases align to TRBD2. The DNA sequence is as follows: TGTGCCAGCAGTCTTCTAGCGGGAGCCGGCAAAAACATTCAGTACTTC. This is translated as CASSLLAGAGKNIQYF.